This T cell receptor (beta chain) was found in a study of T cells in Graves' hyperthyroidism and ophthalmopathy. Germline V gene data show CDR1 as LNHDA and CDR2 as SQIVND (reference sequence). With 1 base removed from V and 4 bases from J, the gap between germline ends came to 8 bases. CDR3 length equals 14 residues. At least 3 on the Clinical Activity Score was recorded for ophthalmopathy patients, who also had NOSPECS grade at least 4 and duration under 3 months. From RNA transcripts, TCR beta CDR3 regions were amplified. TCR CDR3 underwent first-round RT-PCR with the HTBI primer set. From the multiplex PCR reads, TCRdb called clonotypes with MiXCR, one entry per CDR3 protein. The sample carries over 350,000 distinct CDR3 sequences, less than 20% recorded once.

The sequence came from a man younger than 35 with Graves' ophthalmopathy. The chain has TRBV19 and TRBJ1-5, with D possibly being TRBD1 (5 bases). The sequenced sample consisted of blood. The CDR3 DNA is TGTGCCAGTAGTATAGCAGGGTTTAATCAGCCCCAGCATTTT. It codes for CASSIAGFNQPQHF. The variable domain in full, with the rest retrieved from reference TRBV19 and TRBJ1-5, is DGGITQSPKYLFRKEGQNVTLSCEQNLNHDAMYWYRQDPGQGLRLIYYSQIVNDFQKGDIAEGYSVSREKKESFPLTVTSAQKNPTAFYLCASSIAGFNQPQHFGDGTRLSIL.